This T cell receptor (beta chain) was obtained from a study of T cell responses to AZD1222 COVID-19 vaccine. This CDR3 is built from 13 residues. V dropped 2 bases and J dropped 5 bases, with 7 bases sitting between them. Germline CDR1 reads KGHSH; CDR2 reads LQKENI. Libraries were prepared by immunoSEQ multiplex PCR; TCRdb keeps only in-frame clonotypes and omits some of them. The sample lists 94,000 or so clones; about nine tenths were seen once. Findings and caveats of the study: Females made up more of the donors, who were largely white British, and clonal diversity may have come out too low. At baseline, seropositivity was found in only a handful of AZD1222 recipients. Spike-specific TCR breadth and depth rose after two AZD1222 doses.

As concerns this clone: Its antigen is not known.

The sequencing used peripheral blood, collected on day 0 of AZD1222 vaccination. This TCR was sampled from an adult in good health. The chain employs TRBV18 and TRBJ2-1; D could derive from TRBD1 or TRBD2 (5 bases each). CDR3 in DNA: TGTGCCAGCTCACCAATGGGGGACAATGAGCAGTTCTTC. It is translated as CASSPMGDNEQFF.